This T cell receptor beta chain was captured by sequencing in a study of shared clonotypes between healthy human individuals. Overall study results and limits: Some clonotypes were shared by all four sorted-subset donors, while others were not shared. The non-shared ones had lower generation probabilities than the shared ones.

CDR1 and CDR2 from the germline V gene are MGHRA and YSYEKL. This CDR3 is 18 amino acids long. Deletions cut 0 bases from V and 1 base from J, with 19 bases between. On this clone: No antigen is known for it.

Assay execution proceeded at the deep level. Data came from immunoSEQ multiplex PCR; TCRdb stores just in-frame clones and leaves some out. The table shows 1.5 million to 2.5 million clones, with about 94% occurring only once. Naive-designated CD8 cells lacked CD45RO, were positively enriched for CCR7, and omitted terminally differentiated effector memory CD45RA+ cells. There were only Caucasian adults among the donors, and all lived in Nashville, Tennessee. V is TRBV4-1 and J is TRBJ2-7, with D tentatively TRBD2 (5 bases). Sequencing was carried out using naive CD8+ T cells sorted from blood. This TCR was sampled from a man aged 18 to 30 in good health. CDR3 sequence: CASSQEYLGSGESYEQYF. As DNA, the CDR3 is TGCGCCAGCAGCCAAGAATATCTAGGGTCCGGGGAGTCCTACGAGCAGTACTTC.